This T cell receptor beta chain stems from a study of T-cell reconstitution after alpha-beta-depleted transplantation in children. V dropped 0 bases and J dropped 2; count of bases not matched to a gene: 7. CDR3 length equals 17 residues. Germline V gene data show CDR1 as DFQATT and CDR2 as SNEGSKA (reference sequence). This clonotype was detected a few times. For TCRbeta, the library was prepared with unique molecular identifiers. TCRdb reprocessed the PCR reads with MiXCR, giving one entry per CDR3 protein. The top ten clones hold approximately 6.3% of a sample with around 250,000 distinct CDR3 sequences, roughly 7.7% of them seen once.

The V and J genes are TRBV20-1 and TRBJ1-5; 10 nucleotides match TRBD1. The receptor was derived from a male patient between 10 and 17 years old who had a stem cell transplant for acute lymphoblastic leukemia, so the T cells may come from the graft donor. Sequences were derived from PBMCs, mostly from graft donor cells, sampled 180 days after TCRalphabeta/CD19-depleted stem cell transplant. The CDR3 loop reads CSARDGDRGVGNQPQHF. The CDR3 bases are TGCAGTGCTAGAGATGGGGACAGGGGCGTGGGCAATCAGCCCCAGCATTTT.